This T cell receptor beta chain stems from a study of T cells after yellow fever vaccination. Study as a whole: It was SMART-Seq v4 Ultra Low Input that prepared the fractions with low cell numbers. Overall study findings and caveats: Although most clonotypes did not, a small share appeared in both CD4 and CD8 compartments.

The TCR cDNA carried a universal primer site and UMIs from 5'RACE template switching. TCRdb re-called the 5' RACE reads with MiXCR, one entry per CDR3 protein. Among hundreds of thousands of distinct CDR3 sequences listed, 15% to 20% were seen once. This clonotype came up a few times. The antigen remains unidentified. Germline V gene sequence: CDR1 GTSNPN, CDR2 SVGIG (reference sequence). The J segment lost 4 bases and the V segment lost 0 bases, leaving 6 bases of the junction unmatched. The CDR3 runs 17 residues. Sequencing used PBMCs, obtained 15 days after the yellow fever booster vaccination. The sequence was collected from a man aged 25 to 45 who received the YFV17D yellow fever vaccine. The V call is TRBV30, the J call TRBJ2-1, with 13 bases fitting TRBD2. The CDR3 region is CAWSVQGTSGKYNEQFF. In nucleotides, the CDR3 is TGTGCCTGGAGTGTACAGGGGACTAGCGGGAAATACAATGAGCAGTTCTTC.